This TCR beta chain was sequenced during a study of T cells expressing NK-cell markers. Overall study findings and caveats: HCMV specificity of the expanded NKG2C+ T cell clones stayed unclear. For about 6 donors, the dominant NKG2C+ clonotypes made up about 1.0-8% of their CD8+ T cells.

The authors made TCR beta cDNA libraries by 5'RACE template switching. This switching added a universal primer site and UMIs. TCRdb re-analyzed the 5' RACE reads; it lists each CDR3 protein once, without DNA. The table for this sample gives some 600,000 distinct CDR3 sequences. Germline V gene sequence: CDR1 LGHDT, CDR2 YNNKEL (reference sequence). The CDR3 loop spans 16 amino acids. As concerns this clonotype: Its target is not known.

The sequenced sample consisted of blood T cells: a sorted CD56 or NKG2C T cell subset, CD4+ or CD8+ T cells, or bulk PBMC T cells (not recorded which). The TCR sequence derives from a man aged 18 to 30 in good health. V is TRBV3-1 and J is TRBJ2-1; absent DNA, TCRdb's TRBD2 call cannot be checked. CDR3 loop: CASSQGARGLVNEQFF.